This T cell receptor (beta chain) was identified in a study of blood T cell repertoires in COVID-19. In the study overall: Spain, Italy and the United States supplied samples that represented acute and convalescent COVID-19. Sources were T cells, B-cell-depleted T cells, or PBMCs; the material itself was cDNA or gDNA.

Trimming took 0 bases from V and 2 from J, leaving 12 bases between them. Germline V gene lookup returns CDR1 SGHRS and CDR2 YFSETQ. This CDR3 spans 15 amino acids. In the authors' workflow: Quantification of nucleated cells was approximated via reference gene primer amplification. Clones were read by immunoSEQ multiplex PCR, and TCRdb kept only the in-frame ones, dropping some. That table furnishes V, J and clone size, whereas the DNA furnished D and trimming. The data hold 100,000 to 150,000 clones, with roughly 80% observed a single time. Sequencing was performed on peripheral blood. This chain joins TRBV5-1 and TRBJ2-7; no clear D gene. The TCR originated in a woman aged 55-69 years with acute or convalescent COVID-19. Written as DNA, the CDR3 is TGCGCCAGCAGCTTGGCGGCAGGAACACCCTACGAGCAGTACTTC. It is translated as CASSLAAGTPYEQYF.